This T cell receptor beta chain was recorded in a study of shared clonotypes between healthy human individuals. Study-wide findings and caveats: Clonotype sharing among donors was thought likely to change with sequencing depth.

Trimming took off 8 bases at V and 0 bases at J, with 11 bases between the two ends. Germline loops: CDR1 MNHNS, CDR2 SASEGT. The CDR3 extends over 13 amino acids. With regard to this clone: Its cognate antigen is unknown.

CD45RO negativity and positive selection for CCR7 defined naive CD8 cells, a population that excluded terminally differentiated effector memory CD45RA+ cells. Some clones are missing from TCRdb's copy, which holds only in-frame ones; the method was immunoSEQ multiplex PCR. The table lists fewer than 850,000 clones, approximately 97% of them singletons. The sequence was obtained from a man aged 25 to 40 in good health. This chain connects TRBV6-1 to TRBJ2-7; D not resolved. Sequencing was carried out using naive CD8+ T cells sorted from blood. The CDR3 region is CASVRASSYEQYF. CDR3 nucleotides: TGTGCCAGCGTGAGAGCTAGCTCCTACGAGCAGTACTTC.